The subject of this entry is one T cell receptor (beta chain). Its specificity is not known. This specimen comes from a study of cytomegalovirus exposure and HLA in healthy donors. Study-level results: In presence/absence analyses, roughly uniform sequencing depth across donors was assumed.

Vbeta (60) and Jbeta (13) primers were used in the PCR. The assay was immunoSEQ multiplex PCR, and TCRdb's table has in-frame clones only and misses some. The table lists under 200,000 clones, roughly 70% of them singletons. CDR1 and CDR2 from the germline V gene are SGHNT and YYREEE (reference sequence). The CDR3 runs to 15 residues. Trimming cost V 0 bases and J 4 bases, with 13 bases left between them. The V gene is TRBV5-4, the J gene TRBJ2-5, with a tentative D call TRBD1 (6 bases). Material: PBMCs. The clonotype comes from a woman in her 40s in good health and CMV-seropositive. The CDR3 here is CASSLDGQLRETQYF. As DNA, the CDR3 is TGTGCCAGCAGCTTGGACGGACAGCTGAGAGAGACCCAGTACTTC. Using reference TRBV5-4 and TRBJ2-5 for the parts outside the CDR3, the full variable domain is ETGVTQSPTHLIKTRGQQVTLRCSSQSGHNTVSWYQQALGQGPQFIFQYYREEENGRGNFPPRFSGLQFPNYSSELNVNALELDDSALYLCASSLDGQLRETQYFGPGTRLLVL.